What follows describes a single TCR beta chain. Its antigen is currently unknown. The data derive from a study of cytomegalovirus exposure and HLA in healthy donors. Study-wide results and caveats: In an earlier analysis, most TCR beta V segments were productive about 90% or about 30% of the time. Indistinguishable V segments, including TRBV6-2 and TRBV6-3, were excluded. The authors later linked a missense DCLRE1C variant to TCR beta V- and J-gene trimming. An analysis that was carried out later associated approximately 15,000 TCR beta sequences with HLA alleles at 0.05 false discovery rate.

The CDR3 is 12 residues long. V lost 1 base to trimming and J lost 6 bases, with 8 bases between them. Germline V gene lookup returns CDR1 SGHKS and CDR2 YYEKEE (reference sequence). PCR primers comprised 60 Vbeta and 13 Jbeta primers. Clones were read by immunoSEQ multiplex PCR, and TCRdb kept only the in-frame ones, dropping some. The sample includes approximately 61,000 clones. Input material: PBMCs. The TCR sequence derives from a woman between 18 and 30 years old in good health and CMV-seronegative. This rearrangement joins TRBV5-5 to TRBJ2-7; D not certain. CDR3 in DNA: TGTGCCAGCAGCTTGCTCAGGTCCGAGCAGTACTTC. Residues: CASSLLRSEQYF.